This entry lists 24 T cell receptor beta chains sequenced from one sample in a study of shared clonotypes between healthy human individuals. The assay was immunoSEQ multiplex PCR, and TCRdb's table has in-frame clones only and misses some. The profile shows approximately 1,000,000 clones, approximately 77% of them singletons. The specimen sequenced was memory CD4+ T cells from PBMCs. The subset denotes: CD45RA-negative fraction. The receptors were gathered from a man between 18 and 29 years old in good health. Some clones in this sample may be carry-over from other donors' samples.

This clone was detected only once. The chain recombines TRBV28 with TRBJ2-7, with 9 positions matching TRBD2. The germline gives CDR1 MDHEN, CDR2 SYDVKM. Trimming took 5 bases from V and 3 from J; bases not matched to a gene: 5. The CDR3 is 14 amino acids. The CDR3 loop reads CASSRAGGGYEQYF. The CDR3 DNA reads TGTGCCAGCAGTAGGGCGGGAGGGGGCTACGAGCAGTACTTC.

The V gene is TRBV27, the J gene TRBJ2-7; the D gene could be TRBD1 or TRBD2 (6 bases each). Germline values: CDR1 MNHEY, CDR2 SMNVEV (reference sequence). V shed 5 bases and J shed 3 bases, with 20 bases lying between them. This CDR3 contains 16 residues. The CDR3 DNA follows: TGTGCCAGCAGTATGAGCGACAGGAGGGGTGTCTACGAGCAGTACTTC. Translation gives CASSMSDRRGVYEQYF.

V usage is TRBV5-5 and J usage is TRBJ2-5; D gene ambiguous. The CDR3 has 12 residues. Trimming shortened V by 4 bases and J by 5 bases, and 9 bases separated the two germline ends. Germline V gene sequence: CDR1 SGHKS, CDR2 YYEKEE (reference sequence). CDR3 sequence: CASSERWETQYF. The CDR3 region has the DNA TGTGCCAGCAGCGAGAGGTGGGAGACCCAGTACTTC.

The rearrangement links TRBV2 to TRBJ2-3; 8 nucleotides match TRBD1. Germline CDR1 and CDR2: SNHLY and FYNNEI. The CDR3 runs to 13 residues. The V gene end was trimmed by 7 bases and the J gene end by 5 bases; junction bases not matched to a gene: 5. For the CDR3, the DNA is TGTGCCAGCACCCGGGACAGGCAAGATACGCAGTATTTT. This translates into CASTRDRQDTQYF.

On this clone: The sample carries other DNA sequences with the same CDR3. V is TRBV15 and J is TRBJ1-4; no definite D call. Germline-derived CDR1 and CDR2 are LNHNV and YYDKDF (reference sequence). V gave up 3 bases and J gave up 3 bases, with 5 bases separating them. The CDR3 covers 13 residues. The CDR3 protein is CATSRDPNEKLFF. In DNA, the CDR3 is TGTGCCACCAGCAGGGACCCTAATGAAAAACTGTTTTTT. Looking up the rest from reference TRBV15 and TRBJ1-4 gives the full variable domain: DAMVIQNPRYQVTQFGKPVTLSCSQTLNHNVMYWYQQKSSQAPKLLFHYYDKDFNNEADTPDNFQSRRPNTSFCFLDIRSPGLGDTAMYLCATSRDPNEKLFFGSGTQLSVL.

The chain joins TRBV5-6 to TRBJ2-3; 7 positions match TRBD1. The CDR3 is 15 amino acids. Germline V gives CDR1 SGHDT, CDR2 YYEEEE. The V segment lost 0 bases and the J segment 4 bases; nucleotides outside the gene matches: 5. This CDR3 is CASSLGTGAADTQYF. The DNA of the CDR3 is TGTGCCAGCAGCTTGGGAACAGGGGCTGCAGATACGCAGTATTTT.

The V call is TRBV11-3, the J call TRBJ2-7, with D perhaps TRBD1 or TRBD2 (6 bases each). CDR3 length equals 14 residues. Looked up from germline, CDR1 is SGHNT and CDR2 is YENEEA. Trimming removed 3 bases at V and 7 bases at J, with 16 bases between. CDR3 protein: CASSFTGRAGEQYF. The CDR3 nucleotides read TGTGCCAGCAGCTTTACAGGGCGCGCGGGGGAGCAGTACTTC.

The genes are TRBV18 and TRBJ1-1; TRBD1 aligns across 12 bases. The length of the CDR3 is 20 residues. Germline loops: CDR1 KGHSH, CDR2 LQKENI. With 3 bases clipped from V and 0 bases from J, the junction kept 14 bases outside the gene matches. CDR3 sequence (DNA): TGTGCCAGCTCACCGCTGTCTCAGGTCGGGACAGGGGGCATGAACACTGAAGCTTTCTTT. It is translated as CASSPLSQVGTGGMNTEAFF.

This clone has more than one count but fewer than ten. The V call is TRBV6-5, the J call TRBJ1-2; 8 bases agree with TRBD1. Germline assignment: CDR1 MNHEY and CDR2 SVGAGI. There are 16 residues in the CDR3. V dropped 2 bases and J dropped 8; count of bases not matched to a gene: 13. CDR3: CASSYPTTQGARGYTF. The CDR3 DNA follows: TGTGCCAGCAGTTACCCCACAACCCAGGGGGCGAGGGGCTACACCTTC.

The rearrangement links TRBV15 to TRBJ2-2, with 13 bases identical to TRBD2. Germline V gene sequence: CDR1 LNHNV, CDR2 YYDKDF (reference sequence). After removal of 1 base from V and 7 bases from J, the junction contained 9 bases not matched to a gene. This CDR3 region has 18 residues. As DNA, the CDR3 is TGTGCCACCAGCAGAGCTCCACTAGCGGGAGGGAAGGACGGGGAGCTGTTTTTT. It is translated as CATSRAPLAGGKDGELFF.

CDR3 coding DNA: TGTGCCAGCTCACAGGGACTAGCGGGATTCGAGCAGTACTTC. Encoded protein: CASSQGLAGFEQYF. This sequence joins TRBV18 and TRBJ2-7; 13 nucleotides match TRBD2. J gave up 6 bases and V 4 bases, and 3 bases lay outside the gene matches. The CDR3 contains 14 residues. The germline CDR1 and CDR2 sequences are KGHSH and LQKENI. The complete variable domain, with remaining parts taken from reference TRBV18 and TRBJ2-7, reads NAGVMQNPRHLVRRRGQEARLRCSPMKGHSHVYWYRQLPEEGLKFMVYLQKENIIDESGMPKERFSAEFPKEGPSILRIQQVVRGDSAAYFCASSQGLAGFEQYFGPGTRLTVT.

CDR3 DNA: TGTGCCAGCAGTTTCAGGGGGGCGGTAGATACGCAGTATTTT. It is translated as CASSFRGAVDTQYF. J is TRBJ2-3 and V is TRBV6-5, with a tentative D call TRBD1 (7 bases). This CDR3 is 14 amino acids long. Trimming cost V 4 bases and J 5 bases, with 13 bases left between them. The germline CDR1 and CDR2 sequences are MNHEY and SVGAGI.

This clone has just a few counts. The chain uses TRBV2 and TRBJ1-1; 11 nucleotides line up with TRBD1. Germline V gives CDR1 SNHLY, CDR2 FYNNEI. V trimming: 4 bases; J trimming: 0 bases; junction bases outside the gene matches: 4. CDR3 length: 16 residues. This CDR3 reads CASSGTGGLMNTEAFF. CDR3 bases: TGTGCCAGCAGTGGGACAGGGGGCCTCATGAACACTGAAGCTTTCTTT. Full variable domain (rest looked up from reference TRBV2 and TRBJ1-1): EPEVTQTPSHQVTQMGQEVILRCVPISNHLYFYWYRQILGQKVEFLVSFYNNEISEKSEIFDDQFSVERPDGSNFTLKIRSTKLEDSAMYFCASSGTGGLMNTEAFFGQGTRLTVV.

CDR3 residues: CASSPGTGANVLTF. The CDR3 DNA reads as TGTGCCAGCAGCCCCGGGACTGGGGCCAACGTCCTGACTTTC. The chain combines TRBV5-4 with TRBJ2-6; TRBD2 is a possible D gene (5 bases). The CDR3 loop spans 14 amino acids. V was clipped by 4 bases and J by 2 bases, with 7 bases between them. Germline V CDR1 and CDR2: SGHNT, YYREEE (reference sequence).

The rearrangement uses TRBV7-8 and TRBJ1-4; 7 nucleotides line up with TRBD1. This CDR3 has 14 residues. The V and J ends lost 7 bases and 10 bases, in that order; junction bases with no gene match: 12. Per the germline V gene, CDR1 is SGHVS and CDR2 is FQNEAQ. The CDR3 is CASTIDREGGKLFF. Here the CDR3 DNA reads TGTGCCAGCACAATCGACAGGGAAGGCGGAAAACTGTTTTTT.

V gene TRBV6-1 combines with J gene TRBJ1-5; D is undetermined. V lost 3 bases, J lost 10 bases, and 16 bases lay in between. Germline loops: CDR1 MNHNS, CDR2 SASEGT. CDR3 size: 14 residues. CDR3 protein: CASSDSLLTPPQHF. DNA of the CDR3: TGTGCCAGCAGTGATTCATTGTTGACCCCACCCCAGCATTTT.

The J gene is TRBJ2-1, the V gene TRBV21-1; TRBD2, the table's D call, lacks a check against the DNA. TRBV21-1 has pseudogene status. This CDR3 has 17 residues. The CDR3 is CASSKGGEGSSYNEQFF. DNA of the CDR3: TGTGCCAGCAGCAAAGGAGGTGAGGGCAGCTCCTACAATGAGCAGTTCTTC.

The chain links TRBV7-2 to TRBJ2-7; D remains unclear. The germline V gene encodes CDR1 SGHTA and CDR2 FQGNSA. V dropped 1 base and J dropped 1 base, with 8 bases sitting between them. The CDR3 consists of 14 residues. CDR3 nucleotide sequence: TGTGCCAGCAGCTTAGGGTACTGGTCCTACGAGCAGTACTTC. As protein: CASSLGYWSYEQYF.

In the case of this clone: Being one base from a much bigger clone, this may be a read error. The rearrangement joins TRBV30 to TRBJ2-5, with D possibly called TRBD1 or TRBD2 (5 bases each). Deletions cut 2 bases from V and 5 bases from J, with 12 bases between. Germline V gene sequence: CDR1 GTSNPN, CDR2 SVGIG (reference sequence). The CDR3 is 13 amino acids. The CDR3: CAWSRGPLETQYF. In DNA, the CDR3 is TGTGCCTGGAGTAGGGGACCCTTGGAGACCCAGTACTTC.

This chain connects TRBV11-1 to TRBJ2-5; D gene uncertain. Trimming took 2 bases from V and 5 from J, leaving 12 bases between them. Per germline, CDR1 SGHAT and CDR2 FQDESV (reference sequence). The CDR3 has 14 amino acids. DNA for the CDR3: TGTGCCAGCAGCTTAATCGTAGACGGGGAGACCCAGTACTTC. Translated: CASSLIVDGETQYF. The full variable domain, completed using reference TRBV11-1 and TRBJ2-5, is EAEVAQSPRYKITEKSQAVAFWCDPISGHATLYWYRQILGQGPELLVQFQDESVVDDSQLPKDRFSAERLKGVDSTLKIQPAELGDSAMYLCASSLIVDGETQYFGPGTRLLVL.

The chain carries TRBV2 and TRBJ2-7, with 11 bases lining up with TRBD2. The ends lost 6 bases at V and 3 bases at J; junction bases unmatched: 7. Germline CDR1 and CDR2: SNHLY and FYNNEI. The CDR3 is 15 residues long. CDR3 nucleotide sequence: TGTGCCAGCAGCCCTAGGACTAGCGGGCTCTACGAGCAGTACTTC. It encodes CASSPRTSGLYEQYF.

Details on this clone: The same CDR3 can be traced to other DNA sequences in this sample. This chain links TRBV5-4 with TRBJ2-5; the match to TRBD2 covers 12 bases. Germline-derived CDR1 and CDR2 are SGHNT and YYREEE (reference sequence). The CDR3 has 15 residues. V was clipped by 2 bases and J by 3 bases; unmatched bases: 2. Here the CDR3 DNA reads TGTGCCAGCAGCTTCCGACTAGCGGGAGAAGAGACCCAGTACTTC. As protein: CASSFRLAGEETQYF.

CDR3 in DNA: TGTGCCAGCAGGGGAAGGGACAGGCCATCAGAGCAGTACTTC. This codes for CASRGRDRPSEQYF. The rearrangement joins TRBV6-5 to TRBJ2-7; 8 nucleotides line up with TRBD1. The CDR3 has 14 amino acids. Germline assignment: CDR1 MNHEY and CDR2 SVGAGI. The V and J ends lost 6 bases and 7 bases, in that order; junction bases with no gene match: 11.

This clone was seen only a few times. The chain links TRBV4-2 to TRBJ2-1; 11 nucleotides agree with TRBD2. The CDR3 loop spans 16 amino acids. J lost 3 bases, V lost 4 bases, and 5 bases had no gene match. Germline-derived CDR1 and CDR2 are LGHNA and YNFKEQ. The chain's CDR3 is CASSRGLAEVYNEQFF. In nucleotides, the CDR3 is TGTGCCAGCAGCCGGGGACTAGCGGAGGTCTACAATGAGCAGTTCTTC.